A selection of T cell receptor beta chains follows, all from one sample in a study of blood T cell repertoires in COVID-19. TCRdb's table, derived via immunoSEQ multiplex PCR, lists solely in-frame clones and lacks some. The table shows about 280,000 clones, with about 82% occurring only once. Sequencing used peripheral blood. All receptors derive from a man over 45 with active or convalescent COVID-19. Each CDR3 is given with its conserved first and last residue. Each record gives: V gene, J gene, CDR3 protein.

TRBV2	TRBJ2-3	CASSSLPGGTDTQYF
TRBV18	TRBJ2-7	CASSPPPGTYEQYF
TRBV2	TRBJ1-1	CASSEGPGRGTEAFF
TRBV7-2	TRBJ1-2	CASSLGLDYGYTF
TRBV18	TRBJ2-7	CASSPGPPPAASGEQYF
TRBV5-5	TRBJ2-3	CASSLGPQGWASADTQYF
TRBV5-1	TRBJ1-6	CASSLGFGQDNSPLHF
TRBV18	TRBJ1-6	CASSPQGWNSPLHF
TRBV3-1/TRBV3-2	TRBJ2-7	CASSQVGRGRQYF
TRBV3-1/TRBV3-2	TRBJ2-6	CASSPRSGANVLTF
TRBV24-1	TRBJ2-3	CATARGGGTDTQYF